Listed below are T cell receptor beta chains from one sample, sequenced in a study of blood T cell repertoires in COVID-19. Profiled with immunoSEQ multiplex PCR; TCRdb holds only in-frame clones, not every one. The sample contains about 150,000 clones, roughly nine tenths of which appear only once. The sequencing sample was made of peripheral blood. Every receptor here comes from a woman in her 70s with acute or convalescent COVID-19. CDR3s include the opening cysteine and the closing phenylalanine or tryptophan. Each record gives: V gene, clone size, D gene, J gene, CDR3 DNA, CDR3 protein. A D gene is named only where the DNA matches it firmly. Clone sizes are given selectively: once, few, many, or a class where the clone is expanded.

V gene: TRBV11-3
clone size: NA
D gene: TRBD1
J gene: TRBJ2-3
CDR3 DNA: TGTGCCAGCAGCATTGGACAGGCAAGCACAGATACGCAGTATTTT
CDR3 protein: CASSIGQASTDTQYF

V gene: TRBV13
clone size: few
D gene: NA
J gene: TRBJ2-7
CDR3 DNA: TGTGCCAGCAGCTTATCACGGCAGGGTGTGAACGAGCAGTACTTC
CDR3 protein: CASSLSRQGVNEQYF

V gene: TRBV28
clone size: NA
D gene: TRBD1
J gene: TRBJ1-2
CDR3 DNA: TGTGCCAGCAGTCCAGGGGGAGGCTATGGCTACACCTTC
CDR3 protein: CASSPGGGYGYTF

V gene: TRBV4-2
clone size: NA
D gene: TRBD2
J gene: TRBJ2-3
CDR3 DNA: TGTGCCAGCAGCCAAGAGGCTCTAGCGGGGGTTCCACTCTCAGATACGCAGTATTTT
CDR3 protein: CASSQEALAGVPLSDTQYF

V gene: TRBV6-4
clone size: NA
D gene: TRBD1
J gene: TRBJ1-2
CDR3 DNA: TGTGCCAGCAGCAATACCCGGACAGGGGGCTATGGCTACACCTTC
CDR3 protein: CASSNTRTGGYGYTF

V gene: TRBV13
clone size: once
D gene: NA
J gene: TRBJ1-2
CDR3 DNA: TGTGCCAGCAGCTTAGGACGGGGGGTAAGGGAGGATGGCTACACCTTC
CDR3 protein: CASSLGRGVREDGYTF

V gene: TRBV19
clone size: NA
D gene: NA
J gene: TRBJ2-1
CDR3 DNA: TGTGCCAGTACCAACCATCGACCCAGGACATCCCATAATGAGCAGTTCTTC
CDR3 protein: CASTNHRPRTSHNEQFF

V gene: TRBV3-1/TRBV3-2
clone size: NA
D gene: NA
J gene: TRBJ1-2
CDR3 DNA: TGTGCCAGCAGCCAGGGGTCGGGGGGCTACACCTTC
CDR3 protein: CASSQGSGGYTF

V gene: TRBV5-1
clone size: few
D gene: NA
J gene: TRBJ1-2
CDR3 DNA: TGCGCCAGCAGCTTGGGGCAGAACTATGGCTACACCTTC
CDR3 protein: CASSLGQNYGYTF

V gene: TRBV3-1/TRBV3-2
clone size: few
D gene: NA
J gene: TRBJ2-7
CDR3 DNA: TGTGCCAGCAGTCTTAACTACGAGCAGTACTTC
CDR3 protein: CASSLNYEQYF

V gene: TRBV10-3
clone size: NA
D gene: NA
J gene: TRBJ1-2
CDR3 DNA: TGTGCCATCACTAATATGGACAGCCTCAACTATGGCTACACCTTC
CDR3 protein: CAITNMDSLNYGYTF

V gene: TRBV21-1
clone size: NA
D gene: NA
J gene: TRBJ2-2
CDR3 DNA: TGTGCCAGCAGCCCAAACACAGTTGCTCTCGCGAACACCGGGGAGCTGTTTTTT
CDR3 protein: CASSPNTVALANTGELFF

V gene: TRBV3-1/TRBV3-2
clone size: NA
D gene: NA
J gene: TRBJ2-3
CDR3 DNA: TGTGCCAGCAGCCAAGATCATACTATGGGTTCCACAGATACGCAGTATTTT
CDR3 protein: CASSQDHTMGSTDTQYF

V gene: TRBV6-5
clone size: NA
D gene: NA
J gene: TRBJ1-1
CDR3 DNA: TGTGCCAGCAGTCCACAGGCGAACACTGAAGCTTTCTTT
CDR3 protein: CASSPQANTEAFF

V gene: TRBV2
clone size: once
D gene: NA
J gene: TRBJ1-5
CDR3 DNA: TGTGCCAGCAGTTCTGAACAGGGAGGCAATCAGCCCCAGCATTTT
CDR3 protein: CASSSEQGGNQPQHF

V gene: TRBV18
clone size: NA
D gene: NA
J gene: TRBJ1-4
CDR3 DNA: TGTGCCAGCTCACCTAGTTATAATGAAAAACTGTTTTTT
CDR3 protein: CASSPSYNEKLFF

V gene: TRBV4-1
clone size: NA
D gene: TRBD1
J gene: TRBJ2-5
CDR3 DNA: TGCGCCAGCAGCCCCATCCCGACAGGGGGGGAGACCCAGTACTTC
CDR3 protein: CASSPIPTGGETQYF

V gene: TRBV5-4
clone size: NA
D gene: TRBD1
J gene: TRBJ1-3
CDR3 DNA: TGTGCCAGCAGCTTGGGAGGGGGCGCTGGAAACACCATATATTTT
CDR3 protein: CASSLGGGAGNTIYF

V gene: TRBV2
clone size: NA
D gene: NA
J gene: TRBJ1-4
CDR3 DNA: TGTGCCAGCAATCGGGTGGCAGTGAAGAATGAAAAACTGTTTTTT
CDR3 protein: CASNRVAVKNEKLFF

V gene: TRBV7-3
clone size: NA
D gene: NA
J gene: TRBJ1-1
CDR3 DNA: TGTGCCAGCAGCTTTTACGACTACACTGAAGCTTTCTTT
CDR3 protein: CASSFYDYTEAFF

V gene: TRBV28
clone size: NA
D gene: NA
J gene: TRBJ1-5
CDR3 DNA: TGTGCCAGCAGTTTTGAACGGGGGGGACCCCCGAATCAGCCCCAGCATTTT
CDR3 protein: CASSFERGGPPNQPQHF

V gene: TRBV5-5
clone size: NA
D gene: TRBD1
J gene: TRBJ1-2
CDR3 DNA: TGTGCCAGCAGCCGGGACAGGCTCTATGGCTACACCTTC
CDR3 protein: CASSRDRLYGYTF

V gene: TRBV10-3
clone size: NA
D gene: TRBD1
J gene: TRBJ1-5
CDR3 DNA: TGTGCCATCAGTGGGGGACAGGGGGGCAATCAGCCCCAGCATTTT
CDR3 protein: CAISGGQGGNQPQHF

V gene: TRBV6-6
clone size: NA
D gene: NA
J gene: TRBJ1-1
CDR3 DNA: TGTGCCAGCTACGACAGAAAGGGCATGAACACTGAAGCTTTCTTT
CDR3 protein: CASYDRKGMNTEAFF

V gene: TRBV28
clone size: NA
D gene: TRBD2
J gene: TRBJ2-1
CDR3 DNA: TGTGCCAGCAGGCCTCCTTCGACTAGCGGGGGGGCCGGTGAGCAGTTCTTC
CDR3 protein: CASRPPSTSGGAGEQFF

V gene: TRBV6-2/TRBV6-3
clone size: once
D gene: NA
J gene: TRBJ1-1
CDR3 DNA: TGTGCCAGCAGTCGCCCTTCTCGGGGGAACACTGAAGCTTTCTTT
CDR3 protein: CASSRPSRGNTEAFF

V gene: TRBV19
clone size: NA
D gene: NA
J gene: TRBJ1-1
CDR3 DNA: TGTGCCAGCTTAAACTACAAGAACACTGAAGCTTTCTTT
CDR3 protein: CASLNYKNTEAFF

V gene: TRBV29-1
clone size: NA
D gene: NA
J gene: TRBJ1-1
CDR3 DNA: TGCAGCGTTGATTCCAGGGGATCCACTGAAGCTTTCTTT
CDR3 protein: CSVDSRGSTEAFF

V gene: TRBV5-1
clone size: NA
D gene: NA
J gene: TRBJ2-3
CDR3 DNA: TGCGCCAGCACCTTAAACGCCGGGACTCCCGCAGATACGCAGTATTTT
CDR3 protein: CASTLNAGTPADTQYF

V gene: TRBV7-2
clone size: few
D gene: NA
J gene: TRBJ2-5
CDR3 DNA: TGTGCCAGCAGCTTAGGGCAGGGGGAGACCCAGTACTTC
CDR3 protein: CASSLGQGETQYF

V gene: TRBV5-1
clone size: NA
D gene: TRBD1
J gene: TRBJ1-1
CDR3 DNA: TGCGCCAGCAGCTTGCGGACAGGGGTGCGTAACACTGAAGCTTTCTTT
CDR3 protein: CASSLRTGVRNTEAFF

V gene: TRBV11-2
clone size: NA
D gene: NA
J gene: TRBJ2-3
CDR3 DNA: TGTGCATGGGAGGACTGGGCCGGGCATACGCAGTATTTT
CDR3 protein: CAWEDWAGHTQYF

V gene: TRBV2
clone size: NA
D gene: TRBD2
J gene: TRBJ2-1
CDR3 DNA: TGTGCCAGCAGTGAAGGGGGGGGACTAGTACGTGAGCAGTTCTTC
CDR3 protein: CASSEGGGLVREQFF

V gene: TRBV3-1/TRBV3-2
clone size: NA
D gene: TRBD2
J gene: TRBJ2-2
CDR3 DNA: TGTGCCAGCAGCCAAGAAGGGGTAGCGGGGGGCCAGGCCGGGGAGCTGTTTTTT
CDR3 protein: CASSQEGVAGGQAGELFF

V gene: TRBV3-1/TRBV3-2
clone size: NA
D gene: TRBD1
J gene: TRBJ2-5
CDR3 DNA: TGTGCCAGCAGCCTGGCGGACAGGGGGGGGTCAAAGACCCAGTACTTC
CDR3 protein: CASSLADRGGSKTQYF

V gene: TRBV28
clone size: NA
D gene: TRBD1
J gene: TRBJ1-2
CDR3 DNA: TGTGCCAGCAGTCTCCCGGGACAGGGGACCTTCGGCGGCTACACCTTC
CDR3 protein: CASSLPGQGTFGGYTF

V gene: TRBV5-1
clone size: NA
D gene: TRBD1
J gene: TRBJ1-2
CDR3 DNA: TGCGCCAGCAGCTCCGGACAGGGCTTTGATGGCTACACCTTC
CDR3 protein: CASSSGQGFDGYTF

V gene: TRBV28
clone size: NA
D gene: NA
J gene: TRBJ1-1
CDR3 DNA: TGTGCCAGCATGGTCCTAAAGCCGGGAGGGAACACTGAAGCTTTCTTT
CDR3 protein: CASMVLKPGGNTEAFF

V gene: TRBV4-2
clone size: NA
D gene: TRBD1
J gene: TRBJ2-3
CDR3 DNA: TGTGCCAGCAGCCCCAACGGACAGGAAACGGCCCATTCCGTCCGCACAGATACGCAGTATTTT
CDR3 protein: CASSPNGQETAHSVRTDTQYF

V gene: TRBV7-8
clone size: NA
D gene: NA
J gene: TRBJ1-3
CDR3 DNA: TGTGCCAGCAGCCGACAGGATTGGGGAAACACCATATATTTT
CDR3 protein: CASSRQDWGNTIYF

V gene: TRBV7-3
clone size: NA
D gene: NA
J gene: TRBJ1-2
CDR3 DNA: TGTGCCAGCATCCGTGTGGGGCGTGAGGTAAATGGCTACACCTTC
CDR3 protein: CASIRVGREVNGYTF

V gene: TRBV5-6
clone size: NA
D gene: TRBD2
J gene: TRBJ2-7
CDR3 DNA: TGTGCCAGCACCCTCGGGAGGGGGTTTTACTACGAGCAGTACTTC
CDR3 protein: CASTLGRGFYYEQYF

V gene: TRBV12-5
clone size: few
D gene: TRBD2
J gene: TRBJ2-2
CDR3 DNA: TGTGCTAGTGCCCCGAGGGCGGGGGTTACCGGGGAGCTGTTTTTT
CDR3 protein: CASAPRAGVTGELFF

V gene: TRBV6-5
clone size: NA
D gene: NA
J gene: TRBJ1-1
CDR3 DNA: TGTGCCAGCACTCGGGTCACGAACACTGAAGCTTTCTTT
CDR3 protein: CASTRVTNTEAFF

V gene: TRBV2
clone size: few
D gene: TRBD1
J gene: TRBJ1-2
CDR3 DNA: TGTGCCAGCAGTGAATATACAGGGGTTCTATATGGCTACACCTTC
CDR3 protein: CASSEYTGVLYGYTF